A single sample is the source of the 6 T cell receptor beta chains below, sequenced in a study of blood T cell repertoires in COVID-19 (dated by TCRdb to 2018 to 2020). Receptors were amplified or captured by the immunoSEQ multiplex PCR assay. This immuneACCESS table, as held by TCRdb, lists in-frame sequences with V and J called but not all clones. Of the missing ones, under half trace to an unresolved V gene in checked studies; the others have no known cause. Across this sample there are approximately 170,000 clones, with around 85% seen only once. The top ten constitute roughly 8.7% of the sample. Sequenced material: peripheral blood. The receptor source for this set is a man between 45 and 60 years old with active or convalescent COVID-19.

This chain joins TRBV5-4 and TRBJ1-1, with 8 positions matching TRBD1. CDR3 length: 15 amino acids. Trimming cost V 4 bases and J 2 bases; bases outside gene matches: 7. In germline, CDR1 is SGHNT, CDR2 YYREEE (reference sequence). The CDR3 nucleotides are TGTGCCAGCAGCAGACAGACAGGGGACAACACTGAAGCTTTCTTT. It specifies CASSRQTGDNTEAFF.

Note on this clone: This sample also contains other DNA sequences that code for the same CDR3. The V call is TRBV5-1, the J call TRBJ1-1; D is unclear. The V end lost 0 bases, the J end lost 2 bases, and 8 bases lay between the germline ends. Per germline, CDR1 SGHRS and CDR2 YFSETQ. The CDR3 extends over 14 amino acids. In DNA, the CDR3 is TGCGCCAGCAGCTTGGGTCAGACAAACACTGAAGCTTTCTTT. Residues: CASSLGQTNTEAFF. The full variable domain, with the rest looked up from reference TRBV5-1 and TRBJ1-1, is KAGVTQTPRYLIKTRGQQVTLSCSPISGHRSVSWYQQTPGQGLQFLFEYFSETQRNKGNFPGRFSGRQFSNSRSEMNVSTLELGDSALYLCASSLGQTNTEAFFGQGTRLTVV.

The V call is TRBV25-1, the J call TRBJ1-2; a possible D gene is TRBD1 (6 bases). Germline lookup yields CDR1 MGHDK and CDR2 SYGVNS. The CDR3 has 16 residues. The ends were cut back, 2 bases at V and 0 bases at J, with 13 bases in the middle. CDR3 region: CASSEPGGPANYGYTF. CDR3 in DNA: TGTGCCAGCAGTGAACCGGGGGGCCCCGCTAACTATGGCTACACCTTC.

The CDR3 here is CASSDGTGEDEQYF. The CDR3 bases are TGTGCCAGCAGTGACGGGACAGGGGAAGACGAGCAGTACTTC. The rearrangement links TRBV6-1 to TRBJ2-7; 10 bases map to TRBD1. Germline V gene data show CDR1 as MNHNS and CDR2 as SASEGT. V shed 3 bases, J shed 5 bases, and the junction held 4 bases outside the gene matches. This CDR3 comprises 14 residues.

This clone was recorded once. The J gene is TRBJ2-7, the V gene TRBV12-3 or TRBV12-4; D may be TRBD1 (5 bases). V gave up 3 bases and J gave up 4 bases, with 7 bases separating them. The CDR3 consists of 12 residues. CDR3 amino acids: CASSFDRYEQYF. The DNA of the CDR3 is TGTGCCAGCAGTTTTGACAGATACGAGCAGTACTTC.

The V and J genes are TRBV6-5 and TRBJ1-4, with 7 bases matching TRBD1. V was clipped by 2 bases and J by 14 bases; unmatched bases: 8. The CDR3 runs 13 residues. Germline V gene data show CDR1 as MNHEY and CDR2 as SVGAGI. CDR3 nucleotides: TGTGCCAGCAGTTACGGACAGGCAAATCTCCTGTTTTTT. Amino acid sequence: CASSYGQANLLFF.